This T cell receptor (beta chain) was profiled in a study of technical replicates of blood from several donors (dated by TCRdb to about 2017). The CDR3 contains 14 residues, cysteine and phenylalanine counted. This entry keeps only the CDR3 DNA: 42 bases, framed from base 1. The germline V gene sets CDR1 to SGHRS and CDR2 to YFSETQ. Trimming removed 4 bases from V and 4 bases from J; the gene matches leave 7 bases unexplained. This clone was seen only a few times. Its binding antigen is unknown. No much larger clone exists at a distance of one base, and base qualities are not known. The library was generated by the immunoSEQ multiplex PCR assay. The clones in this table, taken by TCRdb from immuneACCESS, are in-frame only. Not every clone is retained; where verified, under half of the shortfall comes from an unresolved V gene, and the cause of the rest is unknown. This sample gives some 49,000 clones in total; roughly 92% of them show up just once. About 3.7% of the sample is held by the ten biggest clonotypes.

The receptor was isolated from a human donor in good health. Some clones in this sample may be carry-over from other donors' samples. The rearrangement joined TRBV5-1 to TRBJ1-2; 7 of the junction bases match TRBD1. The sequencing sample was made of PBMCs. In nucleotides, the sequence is TGCGCCAGCAGCGACCCGGGACAGCTCTATGGCTACACCTTC. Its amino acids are CASSDPGQLYGYTF.